These 28 T cell receptor beta chains were sequenced from one sample in a study of blood T cell repertoires in COVID-19. Generated by immunoSEQ multiplex PCR, the TCRdb table keeps only in-frame clones and is missing some. This table holds around 500,000 clones, approximately 85% found once. Sequencing was done on a sample of peripheral blood. These receptors all stem from a human donor in a cohort sampled during active COVID-19.

For this clone: Within the sample, other DNA sequences also encode this same CDR3. The rearrangement joins TRBV20-1 to TRBJ1-2; tentative D call: TRBD1 (6 bases). Trimming pared 6 bases from V and 3 bases from J, leaving 8 bases between. The V gene's germline CDR1 is DFQATT and CDR2 SNEGSKA (reference sequence). This CDR3 region has 11 residues. CDR3 in DNA: TGCAGTGCGCGGACAGACTATGGCTACACCTTC. Its protein is CSARTDYGYTF.

The V call is TRBV10-1, the J call TRBJ2-2; D perhaps matches TRBD2 (6 bases). Germline CDR1 is WNHNN and CDR2 is SYGVQD (reference sequence). The length of the CDR3 is 12 residues. Trimming stripped 4 bases from V and 6 bases from J, with 6 bases between. The CDR3 spells CASSGDSGELFF. In nucleotides, the CDR3 is TGCGCCAGCAGTGGGGACTCCGGGGAGCTGTTTTTT.

This chain connects TRBV2 to TRBJ2-5; D possibly corresponds to TRBD1 (6 bases). V was cut by 6 bases and J by 5 bases, with 13 bases left in between. The CDR3 is 13 residues long. CDR1 SNHLY and CDR2 FYNNEI come from the germline V gene. The CDR3 reads CASRVDRRETQYF. The CDR3, as DNA: TGTGCCAGCAGAGTTGACAGGAGGGAGACCCAGTACTTC.

The genes are TRBV19 and TRBJ2-1, with TRBD2 matching 8 bases. The germline gives CDR1 LNHDA, CDR2 SQIVND (reference sequence). The CDR3 spans 16 residues. The junction had 11 bases not matched to a gene; V was cut back by 7 bases and J by 3 bases. CDR3 protein: CASNLGFGGDYNEQFF. The CDR3 DNA follows: TGTGCCAGTAATCTCGGATTCGGGGGGGACTACAATGAGCAGTTCTTC.

In this sample, this clone turned up once. The gene calls are TRBV2 and TRBJ2-7; perhaps TRBD2 as D (5 bases). Germline-derived CDR1 and CDR2 are SNHLY and FYNNEI. Trimming shortened V by 3 bases and J by 7 bases, and 13 bases separated the two germline ends. CDR3 length: 13 amino acids. This CDR3 is CASSDWTPREQYF. The CDR3 DNA reads TGTGCCAGCAGTGACTGGACTCCTAGAGAGCAGTACTTC. Full variable domain (rest looked up from reference TRBV2 and TRBJ2-7): EPEVTQTPSHQVTQMGQEVILRCVPISNHLYFYWYRQILGQKVEFLVSFYNNEISEKSEIFDDQFSVERPDGSNFTLKIRSTKLEDSAMYFCASSDWTPREQYFGPGTRLTVT.

This chain links TRBV18 with TRBJ1-2, with TRBD1 matching 8 bases. In germline, CDR1 is KGHSH, CDR2 LQKENI. V shed 3 bases and J 4 bases; nucleotides not matched to a gene: 10. This CDR3 comprises 16 residues. CDR3 sequence reads: CASSPIQTGVGYGYTF. DNA for the CDR3: TGTGCCAGCTCACCCATTCAGACAGGGGTTGGCTATGGCTACACCTTC.

This chain links TRBV18 with TRBJ2-1; D gene unclear. The CDR3 contains 13 residues. V was clipped by 2 bases and J by 5 bases, with 7 bases between them. Germline lookup yields CDR1 KGHSH and CDR2 LQKENI. DNA of the CDR3: TGTGCCAGCTCACCAGATCAGAACAATGAGCAGTTCTTC. It yields the protein CASSPDQNNEQFF.

This clone appeared once. The CDR3 DNA reads TGTGCCAGCAGCCGCGCCGGCCAGGGGATCAACGAGCAGTACTTC. As protein: CASSRAGQGINEQYF. The chain carries TRBV9 and TRBJ2-7; tentative D call: TRBD1 (6 bases). The CDR3 is made up of 15 amino acids. Germline loops: CDR1 SGDLS, CDR2 YYNGEE. The V and J ends lost 4 bases and 5 bases respectively, with 19 bases between them. Full variable domain (remainder filled in from reference TRBV9 and TRBJ2-7): DSGVTQTPKHLITATGQRVTLRCSPRSGDLSVYWYQQSLDQGLQFLIQYYNGEERAKGNILERFSAQQFPDLHSELNLSSLELGDSALYFCASSRAGQGINEQYFGPGTRLTVT.

In this sample, this clone turned up once. The chain's CDR3 is CASSHSGLAGGPGAGELFF. In DNA form, the CDR3 reads TGTGCCAGCAGCCACTCTGGACTAGCGGGAGGGCCTGGGGCCGGGGAGCTGTTTTTT. The chain carries TRBV4-2 and TRBJ2-2; the match to TRBD2 covers 15 bases. Germline V gene sequence: CDR1 LGHNA, CDR2 YNFKEQ. This CDR3 comprises 19 residues. Trimming at V came to 3 bases and at J to 6 bases, leaving 11 bases not matched to a gene.

This chain uses TRBV7-8 with TRBJ1-2, with D perhaps TRBD1 (5 bases). Deletions cut 5 bases from V and 4 bases from J, with 14 bases between. The CDR3 runs to 14 residues. CDR1 SGHVS and CDR2 FQNEAQ come from the germline V gene. CDR3 DNA: TGTGCCAGCAGCCAAACACGGGGGACCTATGGCTACACCTTC. Protein: CASSQTRGTYGYTF.

This chain links TRBV19 with TRBJ1-1, with a tentative D call TRBD1 (5 bases). The CDR3 sequence is 13 residues long. Between the trimmed V and J ends, which lost 0 bases and 5 bases, there was a span of 7 bases. Germline V gene lookup returns CDR1 LNHDA and CDR2 SQIVND (reference sequence). The CDR3 here is CASSIDRGTEAFF. Here the CDR3 DNA reads TGTGCCAGTAGTATAGATCGGGGGACTGAAGCTTTCTTT.

The chain recombines TRBV28 with TRBJ1-1; D is perhaps TRBD1 (6 bases). Trimming removed 6 bases from V and 2 bases from J, with 16 bases in between. This CDR3 is 15 amino acids long. The germline V gene has CDR1 MDHEN and CDR2 SYDVKM. The CDR3 DNA sequence: TGTGCCAGCAGCCTCATACAGGGTAGTAACACTGAAGCTTTCTTT. It yields the protein CASSLIQGSNTEAFF.

The V gene is TRBV15, the J gene TRBJ1-2; D not certain. The germline V gene has CDR1 LNHNV and CDR2 YYDKDF (reference sequence). CDR3 length: 17 residues. V was clipped by 0 bases and J by 6 bases, with 20 bases between them. The CDR3 reads CATSRDLSTAPPNGYTF. The CDR3, as DNA: TGTGCCACCAGCAGAGATCTAAGCACAGCTCCCCCGAATGGCTACACCTTC.

This chain connects TRBV28 to TRBJ1-6, with D possibly TRBD1 on 6 matching bases. CDR3 length equals 14 residues. Trimming took off 6 bases at V and 1 base at J, with 7 bases between the two ends. From germline, CDR1 is MDHEN and CDR2 SYDVKM. CDR3: CASSGQSYNSPLHF. CDR3 nucleotides: TGTGCCAGCAGCGGACAGTCCTATAATTCACCCCTCCACTTT.

This clone appeared a few times. The rearrangement joins TRBV10-1 to TRBJ1-6; D perhaps matches TRBD1 (6 bases). V was clipped by 0 bases and J by 10 bases, with 13 bases between them. Germline values: CDR1 WNHNN, CDR2 SYGVQD (reference sequence). The CDR3 loop spans 15 amino acids. CDR3 nucleotide sequence: TGCGCCAGCAGTGAGTCCTTGGGGGCTCGATCACCCCTCCACTTT. Its protein is CASSESLGARSPLHF.

There are a few counts of this clone. The chain joins TRBV28 to TRBJ1-1; 7 nucleotides line up with TRBD1. CDR1 is MDHEN and CDR2 is SYDVKM in the germline V gene. V trimming: 2 bases; J trimming: 6 bases; junction bases outside the gene matches: 9. CDR3 length equals 15 residues. CDR3 coding DNA: TGTGCCAGCAGTTTACGAACAGGGGCTTTGGCTGAAGCTTTCTTT. Translating it yields CASSLRTGALAEAFF.

This clone has a handful of counts. The chain combines TRBV5-1 with TRBJ2-5; maybe TRBD2 (6 bases). The CDR3 has 15 amino acids. Germline CDR1 and CDR2: SGHRS and YFSETQ. V lost 1 base to trimming and J lost 1 base, with 11 bases between them. For the CDR3, the DNA is TGCGCCAGCAGCTTGACCCTAGCGACCCAAGAGACCCAGTACTTC. Translated: CASSLTLATQETQYF.

A few counts support this clone. The chain joins TRBV5-1 to TRBJ2-3, with TRBD1 matching over 7 bases. V lost 4 bases, J lost 0 bases, and 5 bases stayed unmatched. Germline V gene sequence: CDR1 SGHRS, CDR2 YFSETQ. The CDR3 has 15 amino acids. CDR3 residues: CASSREGASTDTQYF. CDR3 nucleotide sequence: TGCGCCAGCAGCCGAGAGGGGGCTAGCACAGATACGCAGTATTTT.

The rearrangement uses TRBV30 and TRBJ1-3, with unresolved D. The CDR3 extends over 15 amino acids. Germline CDR1 reads GTSNPN; CDR2 reads SVGIG (reference sequence). The ends were cut back, 2 bases at V and 2 bases at J, with 13 bases in the middle. In DNA, the CDR3 is TGTGCCTGGAGTTCTCGGGGTCTGGCTGGAAACACCATATATTTT. Translating gives CAWSSRGLAGNTIYF.

Remarks on this clone: At one end the junction does not follow the germline gene, possibly because of a read error. The chain couples TRBV15 to TRBJ2-2, with a weak D call TRBD1 (6 bases). CDR3 length: 15 amino acids. Germline V gives CDR1 LNHNV, CDR2 YYDKDF (reference sequence). The CDR3: CATSREQGPPVEVFF. The CDR3, as DNA: TGTGCCACCAGCAGGGAACAGGGACCCCCGGTGGAGGTGTTTTTT.

V usage is TRBV6-5 and J usage is TRBJ2-7; D gene unclear. CDR3 length equals 13 residues. The V gene's germline CDR1 is MNHEY and CDR2 SVGAGI. V shed 7 bases and J shed 5 bases, with 15 bases lying between them. DNA of the CDR3: TGTGCCAGCACCCCCCGCGTCCGGGACGAGCAGTACTTC. It specifies CASTPRVRDEQYF.

The V gene is TRBV5-8, the J gene TRBJ2-1; 7 bases match TRBD1. The germline gives CDR1 SGHTS, CDR2 YDEGEE. The CDR3 has 15 residues. The ends lost 0 bases at V and 6 bases at J; junction bases unmatched: 6. The CDR3 DNA reads TGTGCCAGCAGCTTGGAGGGGACAGTAGTCAATGAGCAGTTCTTC. The encoded protein is CASSLEGTVVNEQFF.

The chain has TRBV7-3 and TRBJ2-3; tentative D call: TRBD2 (5 bases). Germline V gives CDR1 SGHTA, CDR2 FQGTGA. Trimming pared 5 bases from V and 5 bases from J, leaving 14 bases between. This CDR3 region has 14 residues. The CDR3 is CASSPSSAGDTQYF. Written as DNA, the CDR3 is TGTGCCAGCAGCCCCTCAAGTGCGGGAGATACGCAGTATTTT.

V and J are TRBV19 and TRBJ2-3; 12 bases agree with TRBD2. The CDR3 contains 16 residues. Germline values: CDR1 LNHDA, CDR2 SQIVND (reference sequence). The V segment lost 5 bases and the J segment 1 base; nucleotides outside the gene matches: 4. This CDR3 reads CASSAWTSGGTDTQYF. The CDR3 bases are TGTGCCAGTAGTGCATGGACTAGCGGGGGCACAGATACGCAGTATTTT.

CDR3 residues: CASSLASPLYGYTF. CDR3 DNA: TGTGCCAGCAGCTTGGCCTCCCCCCTCTATGGCTACACCTTC. The chain uses TRBV5-6 and TRBJ1-2; no definite D call. This CDR3 spans 14 amino acids. Germline V gene data show CDR1 as SGHDT and CDR2 as YYEEEE. V was trimmed by 0 bases and J by 4 bases, leaving 10 bases between them.

The chain is built from TRBV20-1 and TRBJ1-1, with a possible D match to TRBD1 (6 bases). This CDR3 is built from 11 residues. Germline CDR1 DFQATT, CDR2 SNEGSKA (reference sequence). Trimming removed 5 bases from V and 6 bases from J, with 10 bases in between. The CDR3 sequence: CSAPDRPEAFF. The CDR3, as DNA: TGCAGTGCTCCTGACAGGCCTGAAGCTTTCTTT.

This clone was observed once. This sequence joins TRBV19 and TRBJ2-7; TRBD2 matches at 9 bases. The CDR3 is 14 amino acids. V trimming: 3 bases; J trimming: 3 bases; junction bases outside the gene matches: 3. CDR1 LNHDA and CDR2 SQIVND come from the germline V gene (reference sequence). The chain's CDR3 is CASSINSGSYEQYF. The CDR3 DNA reads as TGTGCCAGTAGTATTAATAGCGGGAGCTACGAGCAGTACTTC.

The sample holds many counts of this clone. The chain uses TRBV5-1 and TRBJ2-5, with no clear D. V lost 4 bases to trimming and J lost 3 bases, with 13 bases between them. The CDR3 sequence is 14 residues long. Germline values: CDR1 SGHRS, CDR2 YFSETQ. The CDR3 bases are TGCGCCAGCAGCGACTCCCCGAGAAAAGAGACCCAGTACTTC. Its translation: CASSDSPRKETQYF.